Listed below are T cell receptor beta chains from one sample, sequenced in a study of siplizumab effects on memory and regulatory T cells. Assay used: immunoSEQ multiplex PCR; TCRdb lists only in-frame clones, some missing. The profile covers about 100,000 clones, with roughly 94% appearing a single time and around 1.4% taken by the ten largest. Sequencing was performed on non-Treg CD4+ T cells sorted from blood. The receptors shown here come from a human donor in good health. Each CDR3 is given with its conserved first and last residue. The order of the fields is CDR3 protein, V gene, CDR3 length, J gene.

CDR3 protein: CASSLTSVGPVGELFF
V gene: TRBV7-9
CDR3 length: 16
J gene: TRBJ2-2

CDR3 protein: CASSPTRNQPQHF
V gene: TRBV27
CDR3 length: 13
J gene: TRBJ1-5

CDR3 protein: CASSIRRGVAYEQYF
V gene: TRBV7-2
CDR3 length: 15
J gene: TRBJ2-7

CDR3 protein: CASSTLSGEGPHGQFF
V gene: TRBV18
CDR3 length: 16
J gene: TRBJ2-1

CDR3 protein: CASSLKQSSYNEQFF
V gene: TRBV7-9
CDR3 length: 15
J gene: TRBJ2-1

CDR3 protein: CASSYLGEGEAFF
V gene: TRBV19
CDR3 length: 13
J gene: TRBJ1-1

CDR3 protein: CASSFIAGGHNEQFF
V gene: TRBV9
CDR3 length: 15
J gene: TRBJ2-1

CDR3 protein: CASSLGRGNYAMGNYGYTF
V gene: TRBV7-9
CDR3 length: 19
J gene: TRBJ1-2

CDR3 protein: CASSSTGGTDTQYF
V gene: TRBV5-1
CDR3 length: 14
J gene: TRBJ2-3

CDR3 protein: CASSLAYSGGPPGELFF
V gene: TRBV5-1
CDR3 length: 17
J gene: TRBJ2-2

CDR3 protein: CASSRTLTGELFF
V gene: TRBV19
CDR3 length: 13
J gene: TRBJ2-2

CDR3 protein: CASSGAGGETQYF
V gene: TRBV11-3
CDR3 length: 13
J gene: TRBJ2-5

CDR3 protein: CASSLTLAGMGNEQFF
V gene: TRBV7-3
CDR3 length: 16
J gene: TRBJ2-1

CDR3 protein: CASSLRPRDTQYF
V gene: TRBV19
CDR3 length: 13
J gene: TRBJ2-3

CDR3 protein: CASSHEQGARGYTF
V gene: TRBV5-1
CDR3 length: 14
J gene: TRBJ1-2